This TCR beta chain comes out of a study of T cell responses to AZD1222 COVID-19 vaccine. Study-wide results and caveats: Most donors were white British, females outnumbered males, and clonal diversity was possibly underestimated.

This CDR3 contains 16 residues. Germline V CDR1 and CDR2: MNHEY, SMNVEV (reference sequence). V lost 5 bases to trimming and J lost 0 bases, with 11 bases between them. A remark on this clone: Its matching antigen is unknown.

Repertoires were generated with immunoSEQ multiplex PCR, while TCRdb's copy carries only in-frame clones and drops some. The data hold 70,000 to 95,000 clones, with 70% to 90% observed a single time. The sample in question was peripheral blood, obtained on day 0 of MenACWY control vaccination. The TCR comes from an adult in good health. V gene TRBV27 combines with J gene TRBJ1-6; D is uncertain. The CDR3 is CASSARTSSYNSPLHF. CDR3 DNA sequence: TGTGCCAGCAGTGCCCGGACCTCCTCCTATAATTCACCCCTCCACTTT.